Below are 28 T cell receptor beta chains sequenced from a single sample in a study of blood T cell repertoires in COVID-19. Assay used: immunoSEQ multiplex PCR; TCRdb lists only in-frame clones, some missing. The sample contains 250,000 to 350,000 clones, roughly 90% of which appear only once. Sample: PBMCs or T cells enriched from blood (not recorded which). Receptor source: a woman under 30 with acute COVID-19.

J is TRBJ2-3 and V is TRBV5-1, with no clear D. Germline V gene data show CDR1 as SGHRS and CDR2 as YFSETQ. The CDR3 extends over 13 amino acids. V lost 5 bases and J 0 bases, leaving 7 bases between the germline ends. CDR3 sequence (DNA): TGCGCCAGCAGGAGAGCTAGCACAGATACGCAGTATTTT. Its translation is CASRRASTDTQYF. Full variable domain (rest looked up from reference TRBV5-1 and TRBJ2-3): KAGVTQTPRYLIKTRGQQVTLSCSPISGHRSVSWYQQTPGQGLQFLFEYFSETQRNKGNFPGRFSGRQFSNSRSEMNVSTLELGDSALYLCASRRASTDTQYFGPGTRLTVL.

This sequence joins TRBV7-2 and TRBJ2-7; maybe TRBD2 (5 bases). The germline CDR1 and CDR2 sequences are SGHTA and FQGNSA. This CDR3 comprises 16 residues. V lost 5 bases and J lost 1, with 18 bases in between. Written as DNA, the CDR3 is TGTGCCAGCAGCCCCCTCGGGCTGGGAGCTTCCTACGAGCAGTACTTC. As protein: CASSPLGLGASYEQYF.

The CDR3 loop reads CASSQDIGTGGIEQYF. The CDR3 bases are TGCGCCAGCAGCCAAGATATCGGGACAGGGGGGATCGAGCAGTACTTC. The chain combines TRBV4-1 with TRBJ2-7, with 11 bases aligning to TRBD1. V trimming: 0 bases; J trimming: 6 bases; junction bases outside the gene matches: 7. The CDR3 covers 16 residues. Germline CDR1 reads MGHRA; CDR2 reads YSYEKL.

The chain is built from TRBV24-1 and TRBJ2-7; 9 nucleotides align to TRBD2. The CDR3 loop spans 15 amino acids. The J segment lost 3 bases and the V segment lost 5 bases, leaving 7 bases of the junction unmatched. Germline V gene lookup returns CDR1 KGHDR and CDR2 SFDVKD. The CDR3 DNA follows: TGTGCCACCAGTGCCTTAGCGGGAGCGAGCTACGAGCAGTACTTC. It yields the protein CATSALAGASYEQYF.

The rearrangement joins TRBV5-8 to TRBJ1-1, with a tentative D call TRBD1 (5 bases). The length of the CDR3 is 14 residues. The V gene's germline CDR1 is SGHTS and CDR2 YDEGEE. The germline V and J ends were trimmed by 6 bases and 1 base, with 13 bases remaining between them. This CDR3 reads CASTGDRWNTEAFF. For the CDR3, the DNA is TGTGCCAGCACCGGAGACAGATGGAACACTGAAGCTTTCTTT. The full variable domain, in which reference TRBV5-8 and TRBJ1-1 provide the parts outside the CDR3, is EAGVTQSPTHLIKTRGQQATLRCSPISGHTSVYWYQQALGLGLQFLLWYDEGEERNRGNFPPRFSGRQFPNYSSELNVNALELEDSALYLCASTGDRWNTEAFFGQGTRLTVV.

V gene TRBV19 combines with J gene TRBJ1-4; TRBD1 matches at 8 bases. CDR3 length: 16 residues. CDR1 and CDR2 (germline): LNHDA, SQIVND (reference sequence). The V segment lost 10 bases and the J segment 6 bases; nucleotides outside the gene matches: 16. The DNA of the CDR3 is TGTGCCACCCGGACAGGGCTTTCCGGGGTGGATGAAAAACTGTTTTTT. Its protein product is CATRTGLSGVDEKLFF.

The J gene is TRBJ1-4, the V gene TRBV5-1; D gene ambiguous. The CDR3 consists of 16 residues. V gave up 2 bases and J gave up 8 bases, with 19 bases separating them. Per the germline V gene, CDR1 is SGHRS and CDR2 is YFSETQ. CDR3 amino acids: CASSLNGRSSPEKLFF. CDR3 DNA sequence: TGCGCCAGCAGCTTAAACGGCCGATCTAGTCCAGAAAAACTGTTTTTT.

The chain has TRBV7-9 and TRBJ2-3, with 11 bases fitting TRBD2. Germline V gene lookup returns CDR1 SEHNR and CDR2 FQNEAQ (reference sequence). The trim removed 5 bases at V and 3 bases at J, leaving 4 bases unmatched. The CDR3 consists of 15 residues. The CDR3 loop reads CASSETSGSTDTQYF. DNA for the CDR3: TGTGCCAGCAGCGAAACTAGCGGGAGTACAGATACGCAGTATTTT.

J is TRBJ1-2 and V is TRBV29-1; 7 bases map to TRBD1. V was clipped by 5 bases and J by 5 bases; unmatched bases: 8. CDR1 and CDR2 (germline): SQVTM, ANQGSEA. This CDR3 comprises 13 residues. The CDR3 DNA reads TGCAGCGTTCCCGACAGGGTGGGGTATGGCTACACCTTC. Translating gives CSVPDRVGYGYTF.

The gene calls are TRBV28 and TRBJ2-3; D uncertain. Germline loops: CDR1 MDHEN, CDR2 SYDVKM. The CDR3 length is 17 residues. V was cut by 3 bases and J by 1 base, with 17 bases left in between. CDR3 residues: CASSFPSARSRTDTQYF. CDR3 DNA sequence: TGTGCCAGCAGTTTCCCCTCCGCGCGGAGTCGCACAGATACGCAGTATTTT.

This chain links TRBV18 with TRBJ1-2, with 8 bases identical to TRBD1. The CDR3 length is 12 residues. Germline-derived CDR1 and CDR2 are KGHSH and LQKENI. V lost 3 bases, J lost 7 bases, and 1 base stayed unmatched. CDR3 amino acids: CASSPDRVGYTF. In nucleotides, the CDR3 is TGTGCCAGCTCACCGGACAGGGTTGGCTACACCTTC.

The rearrangement links TRBV6-6 to TRBJ2-3; no clear D. Germline CDR1 is MNHNY and CDR2 is SVGAGI (reference sequence). This CDR3 comprises 16 residues. Trimming shortened V by 3 bases and J by 2 bases, and 15 bases separated the two germline ends. The CDR3 sequence: CASSYLPVLYTDTQYF. CDR3 coding DNA: TGTGCCAGCAGTTATTTGCCCGTCCTCTACACAGATACGCAGTATTTT.

This chain joins TRBV7-8 and TRBJ2-7; 8 bases line up with TRBD2. CDR1 SGHVS and CDR2 FQNEAQ come from the germline V gene. The CDR3 is 15 amino acids. J lost 6 bases, V lost 5 bases, and 12 bases had no gene match. DNA for the CDR3: TGTGCCAGCAGCGCCCACGGGACTAGAATCTCCGAGCAGTACTTC. This codes for CASSAHGTRISEQYF.

V and J are TRBV18 and TRBJ2-7; D may be TRBD2 (5 bases). Between the trimmed V and J ends, which lost 4 bases and 8 bases, there was a span of 21 bases. This CDR3 comprises 15 residues. Germline lookup yields CDR1 KGHSH and CDR2 LQKENI. DNA of the CDR3: TGTGCCAGCTCACGAAACGAGGGAAAAAGGCACCAGCAGTACTTC. Translation gives CASSRNEGKRHQQYF.

As concerns this clone: Other DNA sequences in this specimen translate into the identical CDR3. The chain employs TRBV7-9 and TRBJ2-7; a possible D gene is TRBD1 (5 bases). V lost 5 bases, J lost 6 bases, and 8 bases lay in between. Germline V gives CDR1 SEHNR, CDR2 FQNEAQ (reference sequence). The CDR3 runs to 11 residues. The CDR3 sequence is CASSLRGEQYF. Written as DNA, the CDR3 is TGTGCCAGCAGCCTAAGGGGCGAGCAGTACTTC.

This clone was detected once. The rearrangement links TRBV19 to TRBJ2-1; 16 bases are shared with TRBD2. There are 18 residues in the CDR3. Germline V gene sequence: CDR1 LNHDA, CDR2 SQIVND (reference sequence). J lost 1 base, V lost 4 bases, and 4 bases had no gene match. CDR3 coding DNA: TGTGCCAGTAGTACGGGACTAGCGGGAGGGTGGTCCTACAATGAGCAGTTCTTC. This translates into CASSTGLAGGWSYNEQFF.

J is TRBJ2-3 and V is TRBV5-1, with 9 bases identical to TRBD1. The ends lost 0 bases at V and 5 bases at J; junction bases unmatched: 4. The CDR3 sequence is 15 residues long. Germline-derived CDR1 and CDR2 are SGHRS and YFSETQ. The CDR3 DNA reads TGCGCCAGCAGCTTGGACAGGGGGCTAGGAGATACGCAGTATTTT. Residues: CASSLDRGLGDTQYF.

V is TRBV7-9 and J is TRBJ2-4; 10 positions agree with TRBD1. This CDR3 has 17 amino acids. Germline V gives CDR1 SEHNR, CDR2 FQNEAQ (reference sequence). The V segment lost 5 bases and the J segment 0 bases; nucleotides outside the gene matches: 7. The CDR3 reads CASSHLGTGVAKNIQYF. The CDR3 DNA sequence: TGTGCCAGCAGCCACCTTGGGACAGGGGTAGCCAAAAACATTCAGTACTTC.

The V call is TRBV5-1, the J call TRBJ1-1, with D uncertain. CDR3 size: 13 residues. Germline V gene lookup returns CDR1 SGHRS and CDR2 YFSETQ. Between the trimmed V and J ends, which lost 6 bases and 4 bases, there was a span of 13 bases. In DNA, the CDR3 is TGCGCCAGCACCCGGGTGGTCGGCACTGAAGCTTTCTTT. It yields the protein CASTRVVGTEAFF.

J is TRBJ1-4 and V is TRBV18, with D uncertain. The CDR3 contains 14 residues. The germline V and J ends were trimmed by 3 bases and 6 bases, with 11 bases remaining between them. CDR1 is KGHSH, CDR2 LQKENI, per germline. This CDR3 reads CASSPGGRHEKLFF. CDR3 bases: TGTGCCAGCTCACCGGGAGGAAGGCATGAAAAACTGTTTTTT.

This chain joins TRBV18 and TRBJ2-7; 10 positions agree with TRBD2. Trimming at V came to 3 bases and at J to 2 bases, leaving 4 bases not matched to a gene. Germline lookup yields CDR1 KGHSH and CDR2 LQKENI. This CDR3 region has 15 residues. The CDR3 DNA reads as TGTGCCAGCTCACCCCCGGGACTAGCGACCTACGAGCAGTACTTC. It is translated as CASSPPGLATYEQYF.

J is TRBJ2-2 and V is TRBV7-9; tentative D call: TRBD2 (5 bases). The CDR3 is made up of 20 amino acids. V lost 7 bases and J 4 bases, leaving 31 bases between the germline ends. Per the germline V gene, CDR1 is SEHNR and CDR2 is FQNEAQ (reference sequence). The CDR3 region is CASTLARRGLGNLVTGELFF. CDR3 sequence (DNA): TGTGCCAGCACCCTAGCCCGACGTGGGCTGGGGAATCTTGTCACCGGGGAGCTGTTTTTT.

This rearrangement joins TRBV11-2 to TRBJ2-3; TRBD2 matches 7 bases. Looked up from germline, CDR1 is SGHAT and CDR2 is FQNNGV. The CDR3 sequence is 16 residues long. V trimming: 5 bases; J trimming: 1 base; junction bases outside the gene matches: 9. The CDR3 here is CASSKSRLAGTDTQYF. CDR3 sequence (DNA): TGTGCCAGCAGCAAAAGCCGGCTAGCGGGCACAGATACGCAGTATTTT.

This sequence joins TRBV7-9 and TRBJ1-4, with D possibly TRBD1 on 5 matching bases. Germline values: CDR1 SEHNR, CDR2 FQNEAQ (reference sequence). The V end lost 4 bases, the J end lost 4 bases, and 13 bases lay between the germline ends. CDR3 length: 15 amino acids. The CDR3 region is CASSSGIVYNEKLFF. The CDR3 DNA follows: TGTGCCAGCAGCTCAGGGATCGTCTATAATGAAAAACTGTTTTTT. Combining the CDR3 with reference TRBV7-9 and TRBJ1-4 gives the whole variable domain DTGVSQNPRHKITKRGQNVTFRCDPISEHNRLYWYRQTLGQGPEFLTYFQNEAQLEKSRLLSDRFSAERPKGSFSTLEIQRTEQGDSAMYLCASSSGIVYNEKLFFGSGTQLSVL.

The rearrangement links TRBV11-3 to TRBJ1-1, with TRBD1 as a possible D gene (5 bases). Trimming cost V 3 bases and J 5 bases, with 10 bases left between them. In germline, CDR1 is SGHNT, CDR2 YENEEA. There are 13 residues in the CDR3. As DNA, the CDR3 is TGTGCCAGCAGCTTCTCGGGGGGAACTGAAGCTTTCTTT. It encodes CASSFSGGTEAFF.

The chain combines TRBV3-1 (or the pseudogene TRBV3-2) with TRBJ1-2; 7 bases are shared with TRBD1. Germline values: CDR1 LGHDT, CDR2 YNNKEL (reference sequence). The CDR3 covers 14 residues. Trimming removed 4 bases from V and 7 bases from J; junction bases left unmatched: 9. In nucleotides, the CDR3 is TGTGCCAGCAGCCCCTATAAGGGGGCGAGTGGCTACACCTTC. Its protein product is CASSPYKGASGYTF.

This clone was observed a handful of times. The sample carries other DNA sequences with the same CDR3. The chain joins TRBV4-3 to TRBJ2-1, with 8 positions matching TRBD2. CDR1 LGHNA and CDR2 YSLEER come from the germline V gene. The CDR3 is 15 residues long. V lost 4 bases and J lost 3; bases outside the gene matches: 5. The CDR3 nucleotides are TGCGCCAGCAGCCCCGGGACTAGTCTCTACAATGAGCAGTTCTTC. It is translated as CASSPGTSLYNEQFF.

V is TRBV6-2 or TRBV6-3 and J is TRBJ2-3, with 7 bases that match TRBD1. Germline trimming cut 6 bases from V and 14 bases from J; bases unmatched to any gene: 11. This CDR3 comprises 12 residues. The germline V gene encodes CDR1 MNHEY and CDR2 SVGEGT. The CDR3 region is CASSAYRGEGYF. The CDR3 DNA reads TGTGCCAGCAGCGCCTACAGGGGCGAGGGGTATTTT.